The rows below give T cell receptor beta chains drawn from one sample of a study of PD-L1 blockade in urothelial cancer. The method was immunoSEQ multiplex PCR; TCRdb's version includes in-frame clones alone and lacks a portion of them. The sample yields under 150,000 clones, about 89% seen once. Sequencing was performed on PBMCs, taken around atezolizumab (anti-PD-L1) treatment. These receptors all stem from a man in his fifties or sixties with urothelial cancer. Both conserved end residues are part of each CDR3. A D gene is named only where the DNA matches it firmly. Expanded clones are given a class, and other clones once, few, many or no size at all.

j_call,v_call,d_call,clone_size,cdr3_aa,cdr3_nt
TRBJ2-1,TRBV5-1,.,.,CASSSDSSYNEQFF,TGCGCCAGCAGCTCGGACAGCTCCTACAATGAGCAGTTCTTC
TRBJ1-1,TRBV19,TRBD1,.,CASSWDRGREEAFF,TGTGCCAGTAGTTGGGACAGGGGAAGGGAAGAAGCTTTCTTT
TRBJ2-7,TRBV28,TRBD2,.,CASSRGGTSGYEQYF,TGTGCCAGCTCAAGGGGCGGGACTAGCGGTTACGAGCAGTACTTC
TRBJ2-6,TRBV18,TRBD1,.,CASSQMTGGYNSGANVLTF,TGTGCCAGCTCCCAAATGACAGGGGGCTATAACTCTGGGGCCAACGTCCTGACTTTC
TRBJ2-1,TRBV7-3,.,.,CASSPRAYNEQFF,TGTGCCAGCAGCCCGAGAGCCTACAATGAGCAGTTCTTC
TRBJ2-7,TRBV14,TRBD2,.,CASSQRLAGKSYEQYF,TGTGCCAGCAGCCAACGCCTAGCGGGAAAATCCTACGAGCAGTACTTC
TRBJ1-2,TRBV5-1,.,.,CASSLGGVSPNYGYTF,TGCGCCAGCAGCTTGGGCGGCGTCAGTCCTAACTATGGCTACACCTTC
TRBJ2-4,TRBV7-4,.,.,CACPQPGSNIQYF,TGTGCCTGCCCCCAGCCGGGGTCGAACATTCAGTACTTC
TRBJ2-5,TRBV30,.,few,CAWSVHQETQYF,TGTGCCTGGAGTGTCCATCAAGAGACCCAGTACTTC
TRBJ1-4,TRBV18,TRBD1,few,CASSPGQGTEKLFF,TGTGCCAGCTCACCGGGACAGGGGACTGAAAAACTGTTTTTT
TRBJ1-4,TRBV5-4,.,.,CASSPGTSNEKLFF,TGTGCCAGCAGCCCCGGGACAAGTAATGAAAAACTGTTTTTT
TRBJ1-2,TRBV2,.,.,CASRERQDYGYTF,TGTGCCAGCAGGGAACGACAGGACTATGGCTACACCTTC
TRBJ2-1,TRBV19,TRBD2,.,CASSIRSSGAREQFF,TGTGCCAGTAGTATCCGGTCTAGCGGGGCACGTGAGCAGTTCTTC
TRBJ2-2,TRBV27,TRBD1,.,CASSLSPQGRAGELFF,TGTGCCAGCAGTTTATCTCCACAGGGGCGGGCCGGGGAGCTGTTTTTT
TRBJ2-2,TRBV9,.,.,CASGGVNTGELFF,TGTGCCAGTGGCGGGGTGAACACCGGGGAGCTGTTTTTT
TRBJ2-5,TRBV5-4,.,.,CASSLPGLQETQYF,TGTGCCAGCAGCTTGCCCGGACTTCAAGAGACCCAGTACTTC
TRBJ2-3,TRBV7-8,.,.,CASSPRLFLGTDTQYF,TGTGCCAGCAGCCCCAGACTATTCCTCGGCACAGATACGCAGTATTTT
TRBJ2-3,TRBV11-2,TRBD2,.,CASSLAGSGSTDTQYF,TGTGCCAGCAGCTTAGCGGGTAGCGGGAGCACAGATACGCAGTATTTT
TRBJ2-3,TRBV5-4,.,.,CASSPNLAGTSTDTQYF,TGTGCCAGCAGCCCCAATCTGGCGGGGACTAGCACAGATACGCAGTATTTT
TRBJ1-1,TRBV7-2,.,few,CASSLWAGKGTEAFF,TGTGCCAGCAGCTTATGGGCGGGAAAGGGAACTGAAGCTTTCTTT
TRBJ1-5,TRBV27,.,once,CASSLGGSSNQPQHF,TGTGCCAGCAGTTTGGGAGGGTCTAGCAATCAGCCCCAGCATTTT
TRBJ2-5,TRBV2,TRBD1,few,CASSRDSQETQYF,TGTGCCAGCAGTAGGGACAGCCAAGAGACCCAGTACTTC
TRBJ2-1,TRBV4-2,.,.,CASSQVGGLTNEQFF,TGTGCCAGCAGCCAAGTAGGAGGTTTAACCAATGAGCAGTTCTTC
TRBJ1-1,TRBV28,.,once,CASSPLGRMNTEAFF,TGTGCCAGCAGTCCCTTGGGGAGGATGAACACTGAAGCTTTCTTT
TRBJ2-7,TRBV7-2,TRBD1,.,CASSLVGDSYSAQYF,TGTGCCAGCAGCTTAGTAGGGGACAGCTATAGCGCGCAGTACTTC
TRBJ2-7,TRBV19,.,.,CASREDVLSYEQYF,TGTGCCAGTAGAGAGGATGTCCTAAGCTACGAGCAGTACTTC
TRBJ2-5,TRBV6-6,.,.,CASSYLSRHGDQYF,TGTGCCAGCAGTTACTTATCTCGACACGGGGACCAGTACTTC
TRBJ1-5,TRBV7-2,.,.,CASSPGSGDQPQHF,TGTGCCAGCAGCCCGGGGAGTGGTGATCAGCCCCAGCATTTT
TRBJ1-2,TRBV6-5,TRBD1,once,CASSRGQGTYGYTF,TGTGCCAGCAGCCGTGGACAGGGCACCTATGGCTACACCTTC
TRBJ1-5,TRBV7-3,.,.,CASSLTTPQRNSNQPQHF,TGTGCCAGCAGCTTAACCACACCCCAGCGTAATAGCAATCAGCCCCAGCATTTT